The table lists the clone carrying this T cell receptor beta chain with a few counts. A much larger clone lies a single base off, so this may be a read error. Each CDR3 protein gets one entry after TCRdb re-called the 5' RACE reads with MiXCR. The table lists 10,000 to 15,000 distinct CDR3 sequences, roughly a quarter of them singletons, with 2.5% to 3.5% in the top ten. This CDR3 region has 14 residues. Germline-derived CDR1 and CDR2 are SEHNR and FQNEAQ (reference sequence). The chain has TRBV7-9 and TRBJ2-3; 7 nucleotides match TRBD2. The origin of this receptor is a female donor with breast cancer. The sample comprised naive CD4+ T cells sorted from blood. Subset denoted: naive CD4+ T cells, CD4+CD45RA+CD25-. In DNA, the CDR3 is TGTGCCAGCAGCCGTGGGGGGACTACAGATGCGCAGTATTTT. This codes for CASSRGGTTDAQYF.